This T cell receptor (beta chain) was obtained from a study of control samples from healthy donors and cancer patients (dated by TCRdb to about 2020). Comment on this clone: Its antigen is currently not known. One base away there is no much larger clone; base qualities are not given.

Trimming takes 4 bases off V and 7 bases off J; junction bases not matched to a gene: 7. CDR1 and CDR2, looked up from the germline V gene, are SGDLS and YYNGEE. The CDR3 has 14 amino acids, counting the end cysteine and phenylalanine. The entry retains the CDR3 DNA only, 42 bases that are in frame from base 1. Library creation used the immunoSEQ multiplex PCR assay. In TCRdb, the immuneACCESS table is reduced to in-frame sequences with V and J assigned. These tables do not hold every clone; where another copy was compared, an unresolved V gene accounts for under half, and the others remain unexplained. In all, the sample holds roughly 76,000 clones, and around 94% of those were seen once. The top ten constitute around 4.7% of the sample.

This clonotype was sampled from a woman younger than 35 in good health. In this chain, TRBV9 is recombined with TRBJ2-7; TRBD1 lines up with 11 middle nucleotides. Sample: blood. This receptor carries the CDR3 CASSSRTGGEEQYF. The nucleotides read TGTGCCAGCAGCTCCAGGACAGGGGGCGAAGAGCAGTACTTC.